Shown below are 2 T cell receptor beta chains from a single sample sequenced in a study of T-cell reconstitution after alpha-beta-depleted transplantation in children. Preparing the TCRbeta library involved the use of unique molecular identifiers. Via MiXCR, TCRdb re-called the PCR reads, giving one row per CDR3 protein. The table lists 780,000 or so distinct CDR3 sequences, 16% of them singletons. Specimen: PBMCs, mostly from graft donor cells, collected 360 days after TCRalphabeta/CD19-depleted stem cell transplant. All receptors derive from a male patient aged 10 to 17 who had a stem cell transplant for acute lymphoblastic leukemia, so the T cells may come from the graft donor.

This clonotype was detected only a few times. V and J are TRBV3-1 and TRBJ2-7, with 9 bases identical to TRBD2. The V segment lost 0 bases and the J segment 3 bases; nucleotides outside the gene matches: 15. The germline gives CDR1 LGHDT, CDR2 YNNKEL (reference sequence). The CDR3 has 19 amino acids. The CDR3 loop is CASSQESNPWVAGVYEQYF. CDR3 nucleotide sequence: TGTGCCAGCAGCCAAGAATCTAACCCCTGGGTAGCGGGAGTCTACGAGCAGTACTTC.

This clonotype was observed a handful of times. This sequence joins TRBV27 and TRBJ2-1, with TRBD2 matching over 10 bases. V dropped 4 bases and J dropped 7; count of bases not matched to a gene: 7. Germline lookup yields CDR1 MNHEY and CDR2 SMNVEV (reference sequence). CDR3 length: 15 amino acids. Written as DNA, the CDR3 is TGTGCCAGCAGTTCAGGACTAGCGGCTTGGAATGAGCAGTTCTTC. Its translation is CASSSGLAAWNEQFF.